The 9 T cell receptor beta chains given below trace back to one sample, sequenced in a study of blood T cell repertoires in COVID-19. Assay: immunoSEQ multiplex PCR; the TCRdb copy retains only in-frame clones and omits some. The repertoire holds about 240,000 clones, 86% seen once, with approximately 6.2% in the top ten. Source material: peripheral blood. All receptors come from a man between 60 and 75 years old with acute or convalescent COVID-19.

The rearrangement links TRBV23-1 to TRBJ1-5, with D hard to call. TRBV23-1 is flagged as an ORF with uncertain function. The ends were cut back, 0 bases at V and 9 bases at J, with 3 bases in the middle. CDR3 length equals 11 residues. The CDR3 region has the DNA TGCGCCAGCAGTCAATCCCTGCCCCAGCATTTT. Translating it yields CASSQSLPQHF.

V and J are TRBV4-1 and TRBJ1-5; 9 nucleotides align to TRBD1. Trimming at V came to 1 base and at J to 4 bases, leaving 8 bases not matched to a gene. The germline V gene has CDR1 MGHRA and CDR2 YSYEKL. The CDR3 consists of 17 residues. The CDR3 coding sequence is TGCGCCAGCAGCCAAGGGGGACAGGGCTGGGGAAATCAGCCCCAGCATTTT. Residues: CASSQGGQGWGNQPQHF.

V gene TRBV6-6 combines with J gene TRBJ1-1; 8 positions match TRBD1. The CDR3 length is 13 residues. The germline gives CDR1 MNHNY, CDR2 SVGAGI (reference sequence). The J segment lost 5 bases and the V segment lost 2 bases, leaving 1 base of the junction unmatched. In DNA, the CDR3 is TGTGCCAGCAGTTACGACAGGGGAACTGAAGCTTTCTTT. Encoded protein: CASSYDRGTEAFF.

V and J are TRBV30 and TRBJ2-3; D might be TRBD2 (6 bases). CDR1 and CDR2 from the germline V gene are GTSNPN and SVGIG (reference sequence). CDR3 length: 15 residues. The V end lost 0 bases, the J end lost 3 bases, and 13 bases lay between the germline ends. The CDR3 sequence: CAWSVRAGRTDTQYF. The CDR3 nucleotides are TGTGCCTGGAGTGTACGGGCGGGAAGAACAGATACGCAGTATTTT.

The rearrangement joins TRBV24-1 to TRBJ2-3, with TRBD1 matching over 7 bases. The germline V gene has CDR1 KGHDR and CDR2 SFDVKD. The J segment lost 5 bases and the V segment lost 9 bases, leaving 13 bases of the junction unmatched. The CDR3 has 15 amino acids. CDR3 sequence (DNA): TGTGCCACCGGAGGTCGGGACAGCCCTAAAGATACGCAGTATTTT. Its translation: CATGGRDSPKDTQYF.

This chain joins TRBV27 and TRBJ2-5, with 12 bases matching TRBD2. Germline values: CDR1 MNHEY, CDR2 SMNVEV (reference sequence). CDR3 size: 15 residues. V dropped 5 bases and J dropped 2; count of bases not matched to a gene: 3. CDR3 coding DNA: TGTGCCAGCAGTAAGACTAGCGGGAGACAAGAGACCCAGTACTTC. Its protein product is CASSKTSGRQETQYF.

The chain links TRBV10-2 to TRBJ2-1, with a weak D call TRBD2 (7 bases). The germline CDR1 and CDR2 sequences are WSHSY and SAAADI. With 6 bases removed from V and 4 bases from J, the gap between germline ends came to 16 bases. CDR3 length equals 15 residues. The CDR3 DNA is TGCGCCAGCAGCACCGGGGGAGGGGGGTACAATGAGCAGTTCTTC. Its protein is CASSTGGGGYNEQFF.

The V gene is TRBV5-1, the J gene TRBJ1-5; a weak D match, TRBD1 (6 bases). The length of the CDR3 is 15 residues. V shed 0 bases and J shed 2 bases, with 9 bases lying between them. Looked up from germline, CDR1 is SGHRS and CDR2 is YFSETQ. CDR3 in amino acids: CASSLAGEGNQPQHF. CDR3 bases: TGCGCCAGCAGCTTGGCAGGGGAAGGCAATCAGCCCCAGCATTTT.

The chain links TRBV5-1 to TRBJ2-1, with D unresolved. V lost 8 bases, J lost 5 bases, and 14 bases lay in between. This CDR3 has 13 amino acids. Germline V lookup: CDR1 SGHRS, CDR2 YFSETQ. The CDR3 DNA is TGCGCCAGTACCAGATTACAGAACAATGAGCAGTTCTTC. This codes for CASTRLQNNEQFF. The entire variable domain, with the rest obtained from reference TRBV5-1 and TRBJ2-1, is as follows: KAGVTQTPRYLIKTRGQQVTLSCSPISGHRSVSWYQQTPGQGLQFLFEYFSETQRNKGNFPGRFSGRQFSNSRSEMNVSTLELGDSALYLCASTRLQNNEQFFGPGTRLTVL.